One sample yielded the 24 T cell receptor beta chains listed below, sequenced in a study of cytomegalovirus exposure and HLA in healthy donors. The PCR was carried out with 60 Vbeta primers and 13 Jbeta primers. Assay used: immunoSEQ multiplex PCR; TCRdb lists only in-frame clones, some missing. The table lists around 120,000 clones, less than 85% of them singletons. The source material was PBMCs. The receptors were sampled from a male donor in good health and CMV-seronegative.

J is TRBJ1-2 and V is TRBV6-6, with a weak D call TRBD1 (6 bases). V lost 6 bases and J lost 7, with 15 bases in between. This CDR3 region has 13 residues. Germline lookup yields CDR1 MNHNY and CDR2 SVGAGI (reference sequence). Written as DNA, the CDR3 is TGTGCCAGCAGCCGCGAACAAGGGGGTGGCTACACCTTC. This translates into CASSREQGGGYTF.

This chain joins TRBV10-3 and TRBJ1-1; TRBD1 aligns across 7 bases. The CDR3 totals 17 residues. Germline V gives CDR1 ENHRY, CDR2 SYGVKD. The ends lost 4 bases at V and 0 bases at J; junction bases unmatched: 11. The chain's CDR3 is CAISVHAGQTMNTEAFF. The CDR3 region has the DNA TGTGCCATCAGTGTACATGCGGGACAGACTATGAACACTGAAGCTTTCTTT.

The chain carries TRBV19 and TRBJ2-1, with D maybe TRBD2 (6 bases). This CDR3 contains 16 residues. Germline-derived CDR1 and CDR2 are LNHDA and SQIVND (reference sequence). The germline V and J ends were trimmed by 2 bases and 6 bases, with 17 bases remaining between them. The CDR3 DNA reads as TGTGCCAGTAGTATATATGGGGGGAGTGAGGCCAATGAGCAGTTCTTC. This encodes CASSIYGGSEANEQFF.

The chain couples TRBV25-1 to TRBJ2-7; D perhaps matches TRBD1 (7 bases). Trimming pared 7 bases from V and 5 bases from J, leaving 15 bases between. Germline values: CDR1 MGHDK, CDR2 SYGVNS. This CDR3 has 13 amino acids. Here the CDR3 DNA reads TGTGCCAGCATCGCGACAGGGAGGAACGAGCAGTACTTC. Translating gives CASIATGRNEQYF.

The chain recombines TRBV7-9 with TRBJ1-2; 9 positions match TRBD1. Germline lookup yields CDR1 SEHNR and CDR2 FQNEAQ (reference sequence). V shed 8 bases, J shed 8 bases, and the junction held 9 bases outside the gene matches. There are 13 residues in the CDR3. CDR3 coding DNA: TGTGCCAGCGGGTCCGGGACAGGGACCGGCTACACCTTC. It translates to CASGSGTGTGYTF.

As for this clone: Other DNA sequences in the same sample also yield this CDR3. V gene TRBV6-1 combines with J gene TRBJ2-2, with D maybe TRBD1 (6 bases). Trimming took 6 bases from V and 2 from J, leaving 7 bases between them. The CDR3 loop spans 13 amino acids. Germline V lookup: CDR1 MNHNS, CDR2 SASEGT. The CDR3 sequence is CASRQGNTGELFF. The CDR3 DNA follows: TGTGCCAGCAGACAGGGTAACACCGGGGAGCTGTTTTTT.

The chain links TRBV5-1 to TRBJ1-1; 8 bases are shared with TRBD1. CDR1 is SGHRS, CDR2 YFSETQ, per germline. This CDR3 is built from 15 residues. Losses at the gene ends were 3 bases for V and 1 base for J; bases not matched to a gene: 5. The CDR3: CASSWGTGGNTEAFF. In DNA, the CDR3 is TGCGCCAGCAGCTGGGGGACAGGCGGGAACACTGAAGCTTTCTTT.

The V gene is TRBV10-2, the J gene TRBJ1-6, with TRBD1 as a possible D gene (6 bases). Between the trimmed V and J ends, which lost 8 bases and 7 bases, there was a span of 15 bases. Germline values: CDR1 WSHSY, CDR2 SAAADI. This CDR3 spans 14 amino acids. CDR3 residues: CASGNRVRNSPLHF. The CDR3 DNA is TGCGCCAGCGGAAACAGGGTCCGGAATTCACCCCTCCACTTT.

The chain uses TRBV9 and TRBJ1-6; D uncertain. The germline V gene encodes CDR1 SGDLS and CDR2 YYNGEE. The CDR3 has 16 residues. The V gene lost 4 bases and the J gene lost 5 bases, with 16 bases spanning the gap. The CDR3 is CASSYDPGFNNSPLHF. In DNA, the CDR3 is TGTGCCAGCAGCTATGACCCGGGATTTAATAATTCACCCCTCCACTTT. Full variable domain (outside the CDR3, taken from reference TRBV9 and TRBJ1-6): DSGVTQTPKHLITATGQRVTLRCSPRSGDLSVYWYQQSLDQGLQFLIQYYNGEERAKGNILERFSAQQFPDLHSELNLSSLELGDSALYFCASSYDPGFNNSPLHFGNGTRLTVT.

The chain joins TRBV18 to TRBJ1-6; the D gene is possibly TRBD1 (5 bases). The ends were cut back, 3 bases at V and 8 bases at J, with 14 bases in the middle. The CDR3 is 15 residues long. Germline lookup yields CDR1 KGHSH and CDR2 LQKENI. In DNA form, the CDR3 reads TGTGCCAGCTCACCGAGGCGACGGGGGGATTCACCCCTCCACTTT. Translation: CASSPRRRGDSPLHF.

This clone came up once. Germline and junction disagree at one end, which may indicate a read error. The sample has other DNA sequences that encode this CDR3 too. V is TRBV28 and J is TRBJ2-2, with 10 nucleotides matching TRBD2. The CDR3 spans 15 residues. In germline, CDR1 is MDHEN, CDR2 SYDVKM. CDR3: CASSLPAGGPSELFF. As DNA, the CDR3 is TGTGCCAGCAGTCTCCCAGCGGGAGGGCCCTCTGAGCTGTTCTTT.

The chain uses TRBV11-3 and TRBJ2-3; tentatively, D is TRBD1 (5 bases). The germline gives CDR1 SGHNT, CDR2 YENEEA. Deletions cut 2 bases from V and 4 bases from J, with 10 bases between. This CDR3 is built from 14 residues. This CDR3 reads CASSLQGLADTQYF. DNA of the CDR3: TGTGCCAGCAGCTTACAGGGTTTGGCAGATACGCAGTATTTT.

The chain recombines TRBV29-1 with TRBJ2-2; 8 bases line up with TRBD2. CDR1 and CDR2 (germline): SQVTM, ANQGSEA. The CDR3 consists of 16 residues. Germline trimming cut 4 bases from V and 3 bases from J; bases unmatched to any gene: 10. CDR3 region: CSVVLRAGGHTGELFF. DNA of the CDR3: TGCAGCGTTGTCCTCAGGGCGGGAGGCCACACCGGGGAGCTGTTTTTT.

The chain couples TRBV5-1 to TRBJ2-7, with no clear D. The germline V gene has CDR1 SGHRS and CDR2 YFSETQ. This CDR3 is 13 amino acids long. Trimming removed 5 bases from V and 4 bases from J, with 13 bases in between. The DNA for the CDR3 is TGCGCCAGCAGTCTCCAGAGCGATTACGAGCAGTACTTC. This translates into CASSLQSDYEQYF.

V gene TRBV5-1 combines with J gene TRBJ2-1; the match to TRBD2 covers 14 bases. Trimming took 3 bases from V and 9 from J; bases not matched to a gene: 2. CDR3 length equals 14 residues. CDR1 and CDR2 (germline): SGHRS, YFSETQ. CDR3 in DNA: TGCGCCAGCAGCTACGGGACTAGCGGGGGTGAGCAGTTCTTC. Its translation: CASSYGTSGGEQFF. Combining the CDR3 with reference TRBV5-1 and TRBJ2-1 gives the whole variable domain KAGVTQTPRYLIKTRGQQVTLSCSPISGHRSVSWYQQTPGQGLQFLFEYFSETQRNKGNFPGRFSGRQFSNSRSEMNVSTLELGDSALYLCASSYGTSGGEQFFGPGTRLTVL.

The rearrangement joins TRBV29-1 to TRBJ2-1; D is undetermined. From germline, CDR1 is SQVTM and CDR2 ANQGSEA. This CDR3 spans 12 amino acids. The V end was cut by 3 bases, the J end by 6 bases, with 9 bases between. This CDR3 is CSVDRLVNEQFF. The CDR3 DNA reads as TGCAGCGTTGATCGGTTGGTCAATGAGCAGTTCTTC.

This clone has just a few counts. V usage is TRBV7-9 and J usage is TRBJ2-1, with TRBD1 matching over 7 bases. There are 15 residues in the CDR3. The V gene's germline CDR1 is SEHNR and CDR2 FQNEAQ (reference sequence). Germline trimming cut 4 bases from V and 2 bases from J; bases unmatched to any gene: 5. CDR3 in amino acids: CASSSTGDPYNEQFF. The CDR3 DNA reads as TGTGCCAGCAGCTCTACAGGGGACCCCTACAATGAGCAGTTCTTC. The variable domain in full, with the rest retrieved from reference TRBV7-9 and TRBJ2-1, is DTGVSQNPRHKITKRGQNVTFRCDPISEHNRLYWYRQTLGQGPEFLTYFQNEAQLEKSRLLSDRFSAERPKGSFSTLEIQRTEQGDSAMYLCASSSTGDPYNEQFFGPGTRLTVL.

The rearrangement uses TRBV6-1 and TRBJ2-7, with D tentatively TRBD1 (5 bases). Germline values: CDR1 MNHNS, CDR2 SASEGT. This CDR3 comprises 13 residues. Trimming shortened V by 8 bases and J by 1 base, and 12 bases separated the two germline ends. CDR3 sequence reads: CASVRQYSYEQYF. The CDR3 DNA sequence: TGTGCCAGCGTCCGACAGTATTCCTACGAGCAGTACTTC.

The V call is TRBV7-9, the J call TRBJ1-3, with a tentative D call TRBD1 (5 bases). CDR3 length equals 18 residues. CDR1 is SEHNR and CDR2 is FQNEAQ in the germline V gene (reference sequence). V lost 1 base and J 2 bases, leaving 18 bases between the germline ends. In DNA, the CDR3 is TGTGCCAGCAGCTTAGGTCTCGGAGGGAAGGGGCCTGGAAACACCATATATTTT. Residues: CASSLGLGGKGPGNTIYF.

The chain links TRBV2 to TRBJ2-5; D may be TRBD1 (5 bases). V shed 6 bases and J shed 0 bases, with 11 bases lying between them. The CDR3 has 14 residues. Germline CDR1 and CDR2: SNHLY and FYNNEI. This CDR3 reads CASSRTQHQETQYF. The CDR3 DNA follows: TGTGCCAGCAGCCGGACACAACACCAAGAGACCCAGTACTTC.

Only a few counts were recorded for this clone. The chain combines TRBV15 with TRBJ1-2, with 10 bases aligning to TRBD1. The germline V gene has CDR1 LNHNV and CDR2 YYDKDF (reference sequence). The V and J ends lost 0 bases and 0 bases, in that order; junction bases with no gene match: 7. The CDR3 length is 18 residues. CDR3 in DNA: TGTGCCACCAGCAGAGACAGGACAGGGGGAAAGACTAACTATGGCTACACCTTC. It codes for CATSRDRTGGKTNYGYTF. Full variable domain (missing parts from reference TRBV15 and TRBJ1-2): DAMVIQNPRYQVTQFGKPVTLSCSQTLNHNVMYWYQQKSSQAPKLLFHYYDKDFNNEADTPDNFQSRRPNTSFCFLDIRSPGLGDTAMYLCATSRDRTGGKTNYGYTFGSGTRLTVV.

V gene TRBV28 combines with J gene TRBJ1-3; maybe TRBD1 (6 bases). Trimming shortened V by 5 bases and J by 7 bases, and 18 bases separated the two germline ends. The CDR3 spans 15 residues. In germline, CDR1 is MDHEN, CDR2 SYDVKM. The CDR3 loop reads CASSPDRGSWNTIYF. The DNA for the CDR3 is TGTGCCAGCAGTCCGGACAGAGGTAGTTGGAACACCATATATTTT. Complete variable domain (other parts from reference TRBV28 and TRBJ1-3): DVKVTQSSRYLVKRTGEKVFLECVQDMDHENMFWYRQDPGLGLRLIYFSYDVKMKEKGDIPEGYSVSREKKERFSLILESASTNQTSMYLCASSPDRGSWNTIYFGEGSWLTVV.

The chain combines TRBV19 with TRBJ1-1; D possibly corresponds to TRBD1 (6 bases). Germline CDR1 LNHDA, CDR2 SQIVND (reference sequence). This CDR3 contains 16 residues. V gave up 5 bases and J gave up 1 base, with 17 bases separating them. CDR3 in DNA: TGTGCCAGTAGTCCGCGGATGGACAGCGGGAACACTGAAGCTTTCTTT. Its translation is CASSPRMDSGNTEAFF. Complete variable domain (other parts from reference TRBV19 and TRBJ1-1): DGGITQSPKYLFRKEGQNVTLSCEQNLNHDAMYWYRQDPGQGLRLIYYSQIVNDFQKGDIAEGYSVSREKKESFPLTVTSAQKNPTAFYLCASSPRMDSGNTEAFFGQGTRLTVV.

This chain uses TRBV5-1 with TRBJ2-3, with 13 nucleotides matching TRBD2. The CDR3 totals 16 residues. Trimming at V came to 2 bases and at J to 5 bases, leaving 5 bases not matched to a gene. The germline gives CDR1 SGHRS, CDR2 YFSETQ. CDR3 nucleotides: TGCGCCAGCAGCTTTAGGACTAGCGGGAGTCTAGATACGCAGTATTTT. Amino acids: CASSFRTSGSLDTQYF.